This T cell receptor beta chain originates from a study of T-cell reconstitution after alpha-beta-depleted transplantation in children. This clonotype was seen only a few times. Unique molecular identifiers were used in preparing the TCRbeta library. TCRdb passed the PCR reads through MiXCR, listing each CDR3 protein once. The sample shows about 610,000 distinct CDR3 sequences, roughly a tenth of them seen only once. This specimen was PBMCs from the stem cell graft donor, taken from the stem cell graft. The sequence was collected from a human donor who donated a stem cell graft to a child with acute myeloid leukemia.

This CDR3 is CASTWDDTEAFF. As DNA, the CDR3 is TGCGCCAGCACGTGGGATGATACTGAAGCTTTCTTT. The rearrangement links TRBV5-1 to TRBJ1-1; D not certain. The CDR3 length is 12 residues. V lost 6 bases and J lost 5, with 11 bases in between. Germline loops: CDR1 SGHRS, CDR2 YFSETQ. Complete variable domain (other parts from reference TRBV5-1 and TRBJ1-1): KAGVTQTPRYLIKTRGQQVTLSCSPISGHRSVSWYQQTPGQGLQFLFEYFSETQRNKGNFPGRFSGRQFSNSRSEMNVSTLELGDSALYLCASTWDDTEAFFGQGTRLTVV.